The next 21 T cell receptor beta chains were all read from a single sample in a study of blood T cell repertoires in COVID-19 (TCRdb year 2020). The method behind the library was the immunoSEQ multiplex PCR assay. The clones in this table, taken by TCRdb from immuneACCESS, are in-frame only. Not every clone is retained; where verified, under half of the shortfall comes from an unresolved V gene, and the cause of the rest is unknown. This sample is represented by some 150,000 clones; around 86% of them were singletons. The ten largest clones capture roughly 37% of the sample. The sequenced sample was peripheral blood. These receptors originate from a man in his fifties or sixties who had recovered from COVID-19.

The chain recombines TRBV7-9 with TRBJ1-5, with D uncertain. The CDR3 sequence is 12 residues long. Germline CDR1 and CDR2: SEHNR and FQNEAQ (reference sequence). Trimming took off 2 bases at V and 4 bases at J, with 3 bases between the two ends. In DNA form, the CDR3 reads TGTGCCAGCAGCTTACAGAATCAGCCCCAGCATTTT. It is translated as CASSLQNQPQHF.

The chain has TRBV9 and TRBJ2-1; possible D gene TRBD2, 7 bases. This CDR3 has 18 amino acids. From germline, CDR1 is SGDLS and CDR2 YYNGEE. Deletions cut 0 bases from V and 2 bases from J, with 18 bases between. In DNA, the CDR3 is TGTGCCAGCAGCGTAGCCGGCTCGGGGGGCGTCGCCTACAATGAGCAGTTCTTC. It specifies CASSVAGSGGVAYNEQFF.

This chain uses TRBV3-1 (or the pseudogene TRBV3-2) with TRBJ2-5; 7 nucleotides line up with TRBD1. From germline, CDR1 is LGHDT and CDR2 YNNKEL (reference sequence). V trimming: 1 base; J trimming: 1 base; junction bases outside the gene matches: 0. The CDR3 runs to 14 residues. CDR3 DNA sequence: TGTGCCAGCAGCCAAGCAGGGGGCCAAGAGACCCAGTACTTC. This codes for CASSQAGGQETQYF.

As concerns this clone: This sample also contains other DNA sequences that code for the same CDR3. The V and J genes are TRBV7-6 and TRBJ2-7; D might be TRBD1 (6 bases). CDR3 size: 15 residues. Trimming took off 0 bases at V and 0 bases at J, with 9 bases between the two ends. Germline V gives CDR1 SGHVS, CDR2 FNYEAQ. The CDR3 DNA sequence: TGTGCCAGCAGCTTAGCCTCGGACAGCTCCTACGAGCAGTACTTC. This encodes CASSLASDSSYEQYF. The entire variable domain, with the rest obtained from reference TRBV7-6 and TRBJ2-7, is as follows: GAGVSQSPRYKVTKRGQDVALRCDPISGHVSLYWYRQALGQGPEFLTYFNYEAQQDKSGLPNDRFSAERPEGSISTLTIQRTEQRDSAMYRCASSLASDSSYEQYFGPGTRLTVT.

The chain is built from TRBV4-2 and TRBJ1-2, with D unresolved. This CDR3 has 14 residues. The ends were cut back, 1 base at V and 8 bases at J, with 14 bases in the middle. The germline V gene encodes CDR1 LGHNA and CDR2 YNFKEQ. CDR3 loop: CASSQGGWVSGYTF. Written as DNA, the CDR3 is TGTGCCAGCAGCCAAGGCGGGTGGGTGAGCGGCTACACCTTC.

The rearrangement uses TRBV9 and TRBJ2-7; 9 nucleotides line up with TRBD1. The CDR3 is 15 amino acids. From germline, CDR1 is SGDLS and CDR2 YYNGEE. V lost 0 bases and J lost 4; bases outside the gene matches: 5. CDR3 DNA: TGTGCCAGCAGCGTAGCGGGACAGGGATCTTACGAGCAGTACTTC. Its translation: CASSVAGQGSYEQYF.

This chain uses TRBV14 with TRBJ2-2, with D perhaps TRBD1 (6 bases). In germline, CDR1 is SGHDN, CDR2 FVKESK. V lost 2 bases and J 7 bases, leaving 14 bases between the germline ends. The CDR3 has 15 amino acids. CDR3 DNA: TGTGCCAGCAGCCAAATAACCAGGGGAGACGGGGAGCTGTTTTTT. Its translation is CASSQITRGDGELFF.

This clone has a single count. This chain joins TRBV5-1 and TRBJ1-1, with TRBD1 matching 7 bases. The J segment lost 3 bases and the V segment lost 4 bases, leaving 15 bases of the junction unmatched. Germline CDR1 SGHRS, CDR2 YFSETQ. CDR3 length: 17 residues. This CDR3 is CASSRGQGGAKDTEAFF. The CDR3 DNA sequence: TGCGCCAGCAGCCGCGGACAAGGGGGCGCGAAGGACACTGAAGCTTTCTTT.

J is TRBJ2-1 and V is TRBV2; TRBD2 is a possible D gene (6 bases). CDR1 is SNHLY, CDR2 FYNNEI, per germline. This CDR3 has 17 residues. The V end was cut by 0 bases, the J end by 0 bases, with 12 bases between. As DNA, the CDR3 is TGTGCCAGCAGTGAAGCAATAGCGGTAAGCTCCTACAATGAGCAGTTCTTC. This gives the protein CASSEAIAVSSYNEQFF. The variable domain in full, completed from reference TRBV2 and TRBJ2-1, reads EPEVTQTPSHQVTQMGQEVILRCVPISNHLYFYWYRQILGQKVEFLVSFYNNEISEKSEIFDDQFSVERPDGSNFTLKIRSTKLEDSAMYFCASSEAIAVSSYNEQFFGPGTRLTVL.

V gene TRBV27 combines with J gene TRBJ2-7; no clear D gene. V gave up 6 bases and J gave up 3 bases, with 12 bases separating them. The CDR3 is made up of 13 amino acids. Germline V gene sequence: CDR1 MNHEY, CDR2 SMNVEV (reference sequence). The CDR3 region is CASSRINSYEQYF. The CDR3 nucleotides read TGTGCCAGCAGCAGAATAAACAGCTACGAGCAGTACTTC.

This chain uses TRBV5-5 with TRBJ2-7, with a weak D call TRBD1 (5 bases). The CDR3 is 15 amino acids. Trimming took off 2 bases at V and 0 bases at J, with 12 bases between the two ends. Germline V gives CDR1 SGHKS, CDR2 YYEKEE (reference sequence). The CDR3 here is CASSLSGPSSYEQYF. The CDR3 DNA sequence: TGTGCCAGCAGCTTATCAGGGCCCTCCTCCTACGAGCAGTACTTC.

CDR3 bases: TGCGCCAGCAGGACGGACTACGCGAGGAGCACAGATACGCAGTATTTT. It specifies CASRTDYARSTDTQYF. The chain recombines TRBV4-3 with TRBJ2-3, with a weak D call TRBD2 (6 bases). The CDR3 has 16 residues. CDR1 is LGHNA and CDR2 is YSLEER in the germline V gene. V lost 6 bases and J lost 0, with 16 bases in between.

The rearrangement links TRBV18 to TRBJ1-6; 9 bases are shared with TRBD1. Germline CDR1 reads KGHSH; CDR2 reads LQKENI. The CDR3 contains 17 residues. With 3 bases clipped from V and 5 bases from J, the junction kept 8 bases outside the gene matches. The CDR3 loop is CASSPAGTGRDNSPLHF. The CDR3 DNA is TGTGCCAGCTCACCCGCCGGGACAGGGAGGGATAATTCACCCCTCCACTTT. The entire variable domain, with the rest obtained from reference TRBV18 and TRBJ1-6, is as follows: NAGVMQNPRHLVRRRGQEARLRCSPMKGHSHVYWYRQLPEEGLKFMVYLQKENIIDESGMPKERFSAEFPKEGPSILRIQQVVRGDSAAYFCASSPAGTGRDNSPLHFGNGTRLTVT.

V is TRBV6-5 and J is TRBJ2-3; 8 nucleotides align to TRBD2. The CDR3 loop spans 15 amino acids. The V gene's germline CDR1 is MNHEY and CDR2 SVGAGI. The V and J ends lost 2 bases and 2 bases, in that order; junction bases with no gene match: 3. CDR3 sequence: CASSYRTSYTDTQYF. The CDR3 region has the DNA TGTGCCAGCAGTTACCGGACTAGCTACACAGATACGCAGTATTTT.

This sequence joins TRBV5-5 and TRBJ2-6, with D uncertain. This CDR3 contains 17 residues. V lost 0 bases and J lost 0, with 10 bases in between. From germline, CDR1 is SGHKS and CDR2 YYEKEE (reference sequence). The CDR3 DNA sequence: TGTGCCAGCAGCTTGGCTGCAGGCAACTCTGGGGCCAACGTCCTGACTTTC. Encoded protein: CASSLAAGNSGANVLTF.

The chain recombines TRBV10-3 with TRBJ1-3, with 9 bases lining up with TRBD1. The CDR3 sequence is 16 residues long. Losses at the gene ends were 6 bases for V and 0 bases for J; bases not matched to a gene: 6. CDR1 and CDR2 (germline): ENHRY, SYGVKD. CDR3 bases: TGTGCCATCAGGACACAGGGGGCTCTCTCTGGAAACACCATATATTTT. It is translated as CAIRTQGALSGNTIYF.

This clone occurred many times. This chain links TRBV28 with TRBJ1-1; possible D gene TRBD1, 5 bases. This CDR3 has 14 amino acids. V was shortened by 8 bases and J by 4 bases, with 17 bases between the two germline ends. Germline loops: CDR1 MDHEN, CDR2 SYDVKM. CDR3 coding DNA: TGTGCCAGCGAGGCGGGGGGTGGAGGCACTGAAGCTTTCTTT. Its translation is CASEAGGGGTEAFF.

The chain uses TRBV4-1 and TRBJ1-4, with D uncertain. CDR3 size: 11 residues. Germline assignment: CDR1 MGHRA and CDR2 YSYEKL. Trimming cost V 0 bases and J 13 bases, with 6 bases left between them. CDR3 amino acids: CASSQETLLFF. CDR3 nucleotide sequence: TGCGCCAGCAGCCAAGAGACTTTACTGTTTTTT.

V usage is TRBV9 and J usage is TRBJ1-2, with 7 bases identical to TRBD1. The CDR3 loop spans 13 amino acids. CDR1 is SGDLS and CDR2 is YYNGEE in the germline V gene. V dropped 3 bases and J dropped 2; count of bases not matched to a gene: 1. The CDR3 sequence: CASSATGNYGYTF. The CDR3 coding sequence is TGTGCCAGCAGCGCGACAGGGAACTATGGCTACACCTTC. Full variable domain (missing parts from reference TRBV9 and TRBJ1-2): DSGVTQTPKHLITATGQRVTLRCSPRSGDLSVYWYQQSLDQGLQFLIQYYNGEERAKGNILERFSAQQFPDLHSELNLSSLELGDSALYFCASSATGNYGYTFGSGTRLTVV.

This CDR3 is CASSEGGNEQYF. The CDR3 DNA follows: TGTGCCAGCTCGGAGGGGGGGAACGAGCAGTACTTC. J is TRBJ2-7 and V is TRBV18, with D possibly being TRBD2 (7 bases). Germline CDR1 reads KGHSH; CDR2 reads LQKENI. This CDR3 region has 12 residues. The V end was cut by 6 bases, the J end by 5 bases, with 11 bases between.

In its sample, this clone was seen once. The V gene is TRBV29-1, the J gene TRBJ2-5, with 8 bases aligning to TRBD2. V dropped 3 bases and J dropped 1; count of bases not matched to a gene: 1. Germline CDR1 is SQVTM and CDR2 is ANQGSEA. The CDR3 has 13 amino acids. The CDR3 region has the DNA TGCAGCGTTGAGAGCGGGGGCCAAGAGACCCAGTACTTC. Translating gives CSVESGGQETQYF. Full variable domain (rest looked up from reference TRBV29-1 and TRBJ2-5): SAVISQKPSRDICQRGTSLTIQCQVDSQVTMMFWYRQQPGQSLTLIATANQGSEATYESGFVIDKFPISRPNLTFSTLTVSNMSPEDSSIYLCSVESGGQETQYFGPGTRLLVL.